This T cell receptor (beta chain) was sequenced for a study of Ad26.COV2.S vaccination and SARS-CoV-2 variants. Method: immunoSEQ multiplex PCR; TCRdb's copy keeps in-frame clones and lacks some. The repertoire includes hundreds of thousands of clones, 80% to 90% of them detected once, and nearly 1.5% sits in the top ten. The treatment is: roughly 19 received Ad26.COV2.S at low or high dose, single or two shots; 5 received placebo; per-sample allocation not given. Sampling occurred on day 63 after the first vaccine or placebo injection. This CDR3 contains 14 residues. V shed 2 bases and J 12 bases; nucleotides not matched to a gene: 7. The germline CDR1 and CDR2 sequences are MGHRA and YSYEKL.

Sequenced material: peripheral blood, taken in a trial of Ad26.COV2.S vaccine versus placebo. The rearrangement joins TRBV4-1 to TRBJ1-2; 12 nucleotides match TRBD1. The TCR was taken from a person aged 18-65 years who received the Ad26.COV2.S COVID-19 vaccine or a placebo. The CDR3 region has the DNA TGCGCCAGCAGCCAACTGGGGACAGGGGGCTTCAACACCTTC. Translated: CASSQLGTGGFNTF.